A selection of T cell receptor beta chains follows, all from one sample in a study of CD8+CD57+ T cells in acquired aplastic anemia. TCRdb independently ran MiXCR on the reads; one entry per CDR3 protein. This table holds 200,000 to 250,000 distinct CDR3 sequences, 61% found once. What was sequenced was sorted CD4+, CD8+, or CD8+CD57+ T cells (not recorded which) from PBMCs. These receptors originate from a human donor in good health. The CDR3 runs from the conserved cysteine through the conserved F or W. Each record gives: J gene, V gene, clone size, D gene, CDR3 protein, CDR3 DNA. The D gene is left open where the match is weak. Clone size is given for some rows only: seen once, a few or many times, or a class if the clone is expanded.

TRBJ1-2 | TRBV2 | once | NA | CASTGGSYGYTF | TGTGCCAGCACCGGGGGGAGCTATGGCTACACCTTC
TRBJ2-4 | TRBV2 | NA | TRBD1 | CASSVVAGGNIQYF | TGTGCCAGCAGTGTTGTGGCAGGGGGAAACATTCAGTACTTC
TRBJ2-2 | TRBV4-2 | NA | TRBD2 | CASSLAGTNAGELFF | TGTGCCAGCAGCTTGGCCGGGACTAATGCCGGGGAGCTGTTTTTT
TRBJ2-7 | TRBV15 | few | TRBD1 | CATSRDRDRYEQYF | TGTGCCACCAGCAGAGATCGGGACAGGTACGAGCAGTACTTC
TRBJ2-2 | TRBV20-1 | many | NA | CSAIQDGELFF | TGCAGTGCCATTCAAGACGGGGAGCTGTTTTTT
TRBJ2-5 | TRBV7-9 | NA | NA | CASSSGFCAGLGGRDQETQYF | TGTGCCAGCAGCTCGGGTTTTTGTGCGGGGCTCGGGGGCCGTGACCAAGAGACCCAGTACTTC
TRBJ2-7 | TRBV7-8 | NA | NA | CASSPSSYEQHF | TGTGCCAGCAGCCCGAGCTCCTACGAGCAGCACTTC
TRBJ2-1 | TRBV7-9 | NA | NA | CASTWGFHEQFF | TGTGCCAGCACTTGGGGGTTCCATGAGCAGTTCTTC
TRBJ1-6 | TRBV14 | NA | TRBD1 | CASSQPDRGRSPLHF | TGTGCCAGCAGCCAACCGGACAGGGGGCGATCACCCCTCCACTTT
TRBJ2-7 | TRBV4-1 | many | NA | CASSLGGRQGSYEQYF | TGCGCCAGCAGCCTCGGGGGACGACAGGGTAGTTACGAGCAGTACTTC
TRBJ1-1 | TRBV7-9 | NA | NA | CASSLAGGEGEAFF | TGTGCCAGCAGCTTAGCAGGGGGAGAGGGTGAAGCTTTCTTT
TRBJ1-5 | TRBV20-1 | NA | NA | CSARPTSVGQPQHF | TGCAGTGCTAGGCCGACGTCGGTCGGTCAGCCCCAGCATTTT
TRBJ2-7 | TRBV7-9 | NA | NA | CASSLVSDGEQYF | TGTGCCAGCAGCTTGGTATCGGACGGCGAGCAGTACTTC
TRBJ2-7 | TRBV5-4 | NA | TRBD1 | CASSSDRDRGYEQYF | TGTGCCAGCAGCTCGGACCGGGACAGGGGGTACGAGCAGTACTTC